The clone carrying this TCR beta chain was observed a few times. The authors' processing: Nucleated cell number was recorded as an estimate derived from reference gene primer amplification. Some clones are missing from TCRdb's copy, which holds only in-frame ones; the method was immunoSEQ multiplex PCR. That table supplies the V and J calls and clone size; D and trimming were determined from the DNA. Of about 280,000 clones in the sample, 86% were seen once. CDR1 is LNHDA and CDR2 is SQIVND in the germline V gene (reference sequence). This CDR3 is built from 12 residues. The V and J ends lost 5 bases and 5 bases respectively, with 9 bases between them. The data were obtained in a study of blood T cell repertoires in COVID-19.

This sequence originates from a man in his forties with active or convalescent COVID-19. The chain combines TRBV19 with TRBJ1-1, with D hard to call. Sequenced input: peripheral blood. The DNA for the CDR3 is TGTGCCAGTAGTCGGGGTTCTACTGAAGCTTTCTTT. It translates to CASSRGSTEAFF.